This T cell receptor beta chain stems from a study of CD8+CD57+ T cells in acquired aplastic anemia. General observations from the study: Levels of CD8+ Simpson's diversity were not significantly distinct in patients versus controls.

Investigators profiled TCR beta VDJ and CDR3 from genomic DNA template. TCRdb re-derived calls from the reads in MiXCR, one entry per CDR3 protein. The profile covers some 200,000 distinct CDR3 sequences, with around half appearing a single time and 1.8% taken by the ten largest. Those patients picked for sequencing had displayed CD8+CD57+ cell expansion on flow cytometry. With respect to this clonotype: As yet, its antigen is unknown.

This CDR3 is 13 amino acids long. The ends lost 7 bases at V and 6 bases at J; junction bases unmatched: 6. The germline V gene has CDR1 MGHRA and CDR2 YSYEKL. The origin of this receptor is a human donor with aplastic anemia. Input material: sorted CD4+, CD8+, or CD8+CD57+ T cells (not recorded which) from PBMCs. The rearrangement links TRBV4-1 to TRBJ2-7, with 10 bases lining up with TRBD2. The CDR3 protein is CASTILAGAEQYF. The DNA of the CDR3 is TGCGCCAGCACCATCCTAGCGGGAGCCGAGCAGTACTTC.